A selection of T cell receptor beta chains follows, all from one sample in a study of blood T cell repertoires in COVID-19. This table comes from immunoSEQ multiplex PCR, and its TCRdb copy is limited to in-frame clones, with some not included. The table records around 140,000 clones, approximately 90% of them present only once. Input material: PBMCs or T cells enriched from blood (not recorded which). These TCRs come from a man aged 45-65 years who had recovered from COVID-19. Each CDR3 is given with its conserved first and last residue. Fields, in order: CDR3 DNA, CDR3 protein, clone size, J gene, D gene, V gene. A D gene is named only where the DNA matches it firmly. Some rows have no size entry. The others give once, few or many, or a class for an expanded clone.

CDR3nt: TGTGCCAGCAGCGTACAGTTTTCCAATTCACCCCTCCACTTT; CDR3aa: CASSVQFSNSPLHF; abundance: NA; j_gene: TRBJ1-6; d_gene: NA; v_gene: TRBV9
CDR3nt: TGCGCCAGCAGCTCACGGACTAGCGGGAGTTCTGGGGCCAACGTCCTGACTTTC; CDR3aa: CASSSRTSGSSGANVLTF; abundance: NA; j_gene: TRBJ2-6; d_gene: TRBD2; v_gene: TRBV5-1
CDR3nt: TGTGCCAGCAGCCCCGGGACAGGGAATCAGCCCCAGCATTTT; CDR3aa: CASSPGTGNQPQHF; abundance: NA; j_gene: TRBJ1-5; d_gene: TRBD1; v_gene: TRBV7-6
CDR3nt: TGTGCCAGTAGTACGGGACTAGCGGACTGGAAGCAGTATTTT; CDR3aa: CASSTGLADWKQYF; abundance: NA; j_gene: TRBJ2-3; d_gene: TRBD2; v_gene: TRBV19
CDR3nt: TGTGCCAGCAGCCTAGGCGGGAAGGGCTTGTATGGCTACACCTTC; CDR3aa: CASSLGGKGLYGYTF; abundance: NA; j_gene: TRBJ1-2; d_gene: NA; v_gene: TRBV7-2
CDR3nt: TGTGCCAGCAGTGCGGAGGGGGCTTTCACTGAAGCTTTCTTT; CDR3aa: CASSAEGAFTEAFF; abundance: once; j_gene: TRBJ1-1; d_gene: TRBD1; v_gene: TRBV2
CDR3nt: TGTGCCAGCAGTTACCAGAGGGCGGGGACTGAAGCTTTCTTT; CDR3aa: CASSYQRAGTEAFF; abundance: NA; j_gene: TRBJ1-1; d_gene: NA; v_gene: TRBV6-5
CDR3nt: TGTGCCATCAGCGGACTAGCGGGTTACGAGCAGTACTTC; CDR3aa: CAISGLAGYEQYF; abundance: NA; j_gene: TRBJ2-7; d_gene: TRBD2; v_gene: TRBV10-3
CDR3nt: TGTGCCAGCAGCGAGGAGACAGGGGGAAACACCATATATTTT; CDR3aa: CASSEETGGNTIYF; abundance: NA; j_gene: TRBJ1-3; d_gene: TRBD1; v_gene: TRBV7-9
CDR3nt: TGTGCCAGCAGTTACGCTAGTTTCGAACGCTCCTACGAGCAGTACTTC; CDR3aa: CASSYASFERSYEQYF; abundance: NA; j_gene: TRBJ2-7; d_gene: NA; v_gene: TRBV6-5
CDR3nt: TGTGCCAGCCTAGAGGCCCGGGGGGAGACCCAGTACTTC; CDR3aa: CASLEARGETQYF; abundance: NA; j_gene: TRBJ2-5; d_gene: NA; v_gene: TRBV2
CDR3nt: TGTGCCAGCAGCCCGAGGCGTCTAGCGGGGGGGTTGGAGACCCAGTACTTC; CDR3aa: CASSPRRLAGGLETQYF; abundance: few; j_gene: TRBJ2-5; d_gene: TRBD2; v_gene: TRBV7-9
CDR3nt: TGTGCCAGCAGCGGAGACTACGAGCAGTACTTC; CDR3aa: CASSGDYEQYF; abundance: NA; j_gene: TRBJ2-7; d_gene: NA; v_gene: TRBV7-2
CDR3nt: TGTGCCAGCAGCTTGGAGGGGAATTCACCCCTCCACTTT; CDR3aa: CASSLEGNSPLHF; abundance: few; j_gene: TRBJ1-6; d_gene: NA; v_gene: TRBV7-2
CDR3nt: TGCGCCAGCAGCCCAATCACAGGTTCCATGAACACTGAAGCTTTCTTT; CDR3aa: CASSPITGSMNTEAFF; abundance: NA; j_gene: TRBJ1-1; d_gene: NA; v_gene: TRBV4-3
CDR3nt: TGTGCCAGTAGGGCTAACGGACAGACCACTGAAGCTTTCTTT; CDR3aa: CASRANGQTTEAFF; abundance: NA; j_gene: TRBJ1-1; d_gene: NA; v_gene: TRBV19
CDR3nt: TGTGCCATCAGTGAGTCCAGTTCGGAGCGGGGGGTTACTATAGCCAAAAACATTCAGTACTTC; CDR3aa: CAISESSSERGVTIAKNIQYF; abundance: NA; j_gene: TRBJ2-4; d_gene: TRBD2; v_gene: TRBV10-3
CDR3nt: TGTGCCAGCAGCGTAGGTCACGGGGCTGCGGGGGGTACGCAGTATTTT; CDR3aa: CASSVGHGAAGGTQYF; abundance: NA; j_gene: TRBJ2-3; d_gene: TRBD2; v_gene: TRBV9
CDR3nt: TGTGCCAGCAGTTCGGGACAGGTGAACACTGAAGCTTTCTTT; CDR3aa: CASSSGQVNTEAFF; abundance: NA; j_gene: TRBJ1-1; d_gene: TRBD1; v_gene: TRBV28
CDR3nt: TGTGCCACCAGTGATGCGACTAGCGGGAGGTACAATGAGCAGTTCTTC; CDR3aa: CATSDATSGRYNEQFF; abundance: NA; j_gene: TRBJ2-1; d_gene: TRBD2; v_gene: TRBV24-1
CDR3nt: TGCGCCAGCAGCCATCGGACAGGGGGAGGCACTGAAGCTTTCTTT; CDR3aa: CASSHRTGGGTEAFF; abundance: NA; j_gene: TRBJ1-1; d_gene: TRBD1; v_gene: TRBV4-3
CDR3nt: TGTGCCAGCAGTTCCAGGGCCCCCTATGGCTACACCTTC; CDR3aa: CASSSRAPYGYTF; abundance: NA; j_gene: TRBJ1-2; d_gene: NA; v_gene: TRBV6-5
CDR3nt: TGTGCCAGCAACCCTACGGGGGAGGAGACCCAGTACTTC; CDR3aa: CASNPTGEETQYF; abundance: NA; j_gene: TRBJ2-5; d_gene: NA; v_gene: TRBV7-2
CDR3nt: TGTGCCAGTAGGGAACTGGACACCGCGAACACTGAAGCTTTCTTT; CDR3aa: CASRELDTANTEAFF; abundance: once; j_gene: TRBJ1-1; d_gene: NA; v_gene: TRBV19
CDR3nt: TGTGCCAGCAGACAGGGGGGGGCAGATACGCAGTATTTT; CDR3aa: CASRQGGADTQYF; abundance: NA; j_gene: TRBJ2-3; d_gene: NA; v_gene: TRBV7-8
CDR3nt: TGTGCCAGCAGCTTCGCCGCGGGATCAGATACGCAGTATTTT; CDR3aa: CASSFAAGSDTQYF; abundance: few; j_gene: TRBJ2-3; d_gene: NA; v_gene: TRBV7-2
CDR3nt: TGTGCCAGCAGTGAGGGGACAGGGTACCAGCCCCAGCATTTT; CDR3aa: CASSEGTGYQPQHF; abundance: NA; j_gene: TRBJ1-5; d_gene: TRBD1; v_gene: TRBV2
CDR3nt: TGTGCCAGCAGCCCGACAGTGACCGGGGAGCTGTTTTTT; CDR3aa: CASSPTVTGELFF; abundance: NA; j_gene: TRBJ2-2; d_gene: NA; v_gene: TRBV28
CDR3nt: TGCGCCAGCAGCCAAGATTGGGGGCGCGATGAGCAGTTCTTC; CDR3aa: CASSQDWGRDEQFF; abundance: NA; j_gene: TRBJ2-1; d_gene: NA; v_gene: TRBV4-3
CDR3nt: TGTGCCAGCAGTGATAGAGGCGGGGGTTCCTACAATGAGCAGTTCTTC; CDR3aa: CASSDRGGGSYNEQFF; abundance: once; j_gene: TRBJ2-1; d_gene: TRBD2; v_gene: TRBV9
CDR3nt: TGTGCCAGCAGCCAAGATTTGAGCGGGAGGTATGCGAACACCGGGGAGCTGTTTTTT; CDR3aa: CASSQDLSGRYANTGELFF; abundance: NA; j_gene: TRBJ2-2; d_gene: TRBD2; v_gene: TRBV3-1/TRBV3-2
CDR3nt: TGCGCCAGCAGCTTGATTAGTCTAGCGGGAGTTTCCTACAATGAGCAGTTCTTC; CDR3aa: CASSLISLAGVSYNEQFF; abundance: NA; j_gene: TRBJ2-1; d_gene: TRBD2; v_gene: TRBV5-1
CDR3nt: TGTGCCAGCAGTTACAAGGCAGGGTTGGGGAACACTGAAGCTTTCTTT; CDR3aa: CASSYKAGLGNTEAFF; abundance: NA; j_gene: TRBJ1-1; d_gene: NA; v_gene: TRBV6-5
CDR3nt: TGTGCCAGCAGCAAGGGGGGGTCGGCTGAAGCTTTCTTT; CDR3aa: CASSKGGSAEAFF; abundance: NA; j_gene: TRBJ1-1; d_gene: NA; v_gene: TRBV12-3/TRBV12-4
CDR3nt: TGTGCCAGCAGCAATCAGGGGACTAGCGGTATCACCCTCACAGATACGCAGTATTTT; CDR3aa: CASSNQGTSGITLTDTQYF; abundance: NA; j_gene: TRBJ2-3; d_gene: NA; v_gene: TRBV21-1
CDR3nt: TGTGCCAGTAGTTCCCCCCAGGGCTCGGTGAACACTGAAGCTTTCTTT; CDR3aa: CASSSPQGSVNTEAFF; abundance: NA; j_gene: TRBJ1-1; d_gene: NA; v_gene: TRBV19